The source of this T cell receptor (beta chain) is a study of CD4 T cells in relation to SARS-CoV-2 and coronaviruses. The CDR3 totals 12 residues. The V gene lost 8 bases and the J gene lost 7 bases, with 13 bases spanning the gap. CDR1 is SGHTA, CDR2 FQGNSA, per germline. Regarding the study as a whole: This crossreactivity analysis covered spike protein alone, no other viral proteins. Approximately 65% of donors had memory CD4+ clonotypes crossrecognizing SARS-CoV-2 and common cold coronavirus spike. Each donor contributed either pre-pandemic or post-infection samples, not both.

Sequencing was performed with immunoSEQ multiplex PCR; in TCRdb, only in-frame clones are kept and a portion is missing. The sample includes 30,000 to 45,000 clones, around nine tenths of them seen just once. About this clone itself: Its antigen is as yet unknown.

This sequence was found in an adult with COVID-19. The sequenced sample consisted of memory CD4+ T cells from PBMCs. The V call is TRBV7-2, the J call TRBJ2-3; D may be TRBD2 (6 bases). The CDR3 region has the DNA TGTGCCAGCTCCGGGGGTTTCTATACGCAGTATTTT. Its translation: CASSGGFYTQYF.